This TCR beta chain was sequenced in a study of blood T cell repertoires in COVID-19. For the study at large: Sites across the United States, Italy and Spain contributed samples from acute and convalescent COVID-19.

The data were produced by immunoSEQ multiplex PCR, yet TCRdb's version contains in-frame clones alone and is incomplete. Here the sample spans roughly 220,000 clones, roughly 80% being singletons. Looked up from germline, CDR1 is KGHSH and CDR2 is LQKENI. The V gene lost 3 bases and the J gene lost 0 bases, with 3 bases spanning the gap. CDR3 length: 13 amino acids. The specimen sequenced was peripheral blood. This clonotype was obtained from a woman between 65 and 79 years old with acute or convalescent COVID-19. This chain connects TRBV18 to TRBJ1-5; D is ambiguous. The CDR3 loop reads CASSPNSNQPQHF. CDR3 in DNA: TGTGCCAGCTCACCCAATAGCAATCAGCCCCAGCATTTT.